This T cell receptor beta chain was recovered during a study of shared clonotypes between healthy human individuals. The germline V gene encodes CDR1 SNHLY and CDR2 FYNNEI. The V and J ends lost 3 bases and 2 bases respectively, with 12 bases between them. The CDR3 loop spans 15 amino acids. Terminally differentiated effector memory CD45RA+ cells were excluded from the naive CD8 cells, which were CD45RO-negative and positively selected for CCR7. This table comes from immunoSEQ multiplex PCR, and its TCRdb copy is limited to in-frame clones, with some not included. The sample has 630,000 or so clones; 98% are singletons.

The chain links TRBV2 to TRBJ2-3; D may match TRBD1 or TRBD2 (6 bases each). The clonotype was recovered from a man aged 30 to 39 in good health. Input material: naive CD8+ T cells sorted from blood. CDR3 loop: CASSDWRGYTDTQYF. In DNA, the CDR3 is TGTGCCAGCAGTGACTGGAGGGGGTACACAGATACGCAGTATTTT.